These 27 T cell receptor beta chains were all obtained from the same sample, sequenced in a study of cytomegalovirus exposure and HLA in healthy donors. Primers: 60 Vbeta forward and 13 Jbeta reverse. TCRdb's copy holds only in-frame clones and misses some; the assay was immunoSEQ multiplex PCR. The sample has 46,000 or so clones; about 64% are singletons. Sequences were obtained from PBMCs. The receptors derive from a man between 60 and 75 years old in good health and CMV-seropositive.

The V and J genes are TRBV28 and TRBJ2-1, with TRBD2 identical over 11 bases. Per germline, CDR1 MDHEN and CDR2 SYDVKM. V lost 6 bases, J lost 3 bases, and 7 bases stayed unmatched. This CDR3 has 16 residues. The CDR3 protein is CASSRSSGGYYNEQFF. The CDR3, as DNA: TGTGCCAGCAGCCGATCTAGCGGGGGGTACTACAATGAGCAGTTCTTC.

The rearrangement links TRBV19 to TRBJ1-1; D unresolved. In germline, CDR1 is LNHDA, CDR2 SQIVND (reference sequence). The CDR3 loop spans 14 amino acids. Trimming shortened V by 7 bases and J by 5 bases, and 17 bases separated the two germline ends. The CDR3 loop reads CASTLEESPTEAFF. For the CDR3, the DNA is TGTGCCAGTACCTTAGAGGAGAGTCCGACTGAAGCTTTCTTT. Combining the CDR3 with reference TRBV19 and TRBJ1-1 gives the whole variable domain DGGITQSPKYLFRKEGQNVTLSCEQNLNHDAMYWYRQDPGQGLRLIYYSQIVNDFQKGDIAEGYSVSREKKESFPLTVTSAQKNPTAFYLCASTLEESPTEAFFGQGTRLTVV.

The chain links TRBV28 to TRBJ1-2; D not resolved. V lost 1 base and J 3 bases, leaving 15 bases between the germline ends. Looked up from germline, CDR1 is MDHEN and CDR2 is SYDVKM. The CDR3 runs 16 residues. The CDR3 DNA sequence: TGTGCCAGCAGTTTATTTGCCGACTCCAGAGACTATGGCTACACCTTC. Encoded protein: CASSLFADSRDYGYTF.

The chain links TRBV7-6 to TRBJ2-3; a possible D gene is TRBD2 (6 bases). Germline-derived CDR1 and CDR2 are SGHVS and FNYEAQ. V shed 5 bases and J shed 3 bases, with 24 bases lying between them. The CDR3 is 18 residues long. The CDR3 DNA is TGTGCCAGCAGCCCAGACAGTGCGGGAACAAGGGCAACAGATACGCAGTATTTT. This translates into CASSPDSAGTRATDTQYF.

V gene TRBV6-1 combines with J gene TRBJ1-1; D is undetermined. Germline-derived CDR1 and CDR2 are MNHNS and SASEGT. The ends were cut back, 6 bases at V and 3 bases at J, with 8 bases in the middle. This CDR3 spans 12 amino acids. CDR3 in amino acids: CASRVRDTEAFF. CDR3 bases: TGTGCCAGCAGGGTTCGGGACACTGAAGCTTTCTTT.

This clone qualifies as medium-sized. The rearrangement links TRBV6-1 to TRBJ1-4; D gene unclear. The V and J ends lost 8 bases and 7 bases respectively, with 20 bases between them. The CDR3 length is 15 residues. From germline, CDR1 is MNHNS and CDR2 SASEGT. CDR3 sequence: CASADMTLRGEKLFF. CDR3 sequence (DNA): TGTGCCAGCGCAGACATGACTCTCCGGGGTGAAAAACTGTTTTTT.

The rearrangement links TRBV19 to TRBJ1-1; weak D call: TRBD1 (5 bases). The CDR3 is made up of 18 amino acids. V lost 3 bases to trimming and J lost 2 bases, with 22 bases between them. Germline loops: CDR1 LNHDA, CDR2 SQIVND (reference sequence). The CDR3 coding sequence is TGTGCCAGTAGTATTACTTTGGGGAGGGGCCCTCAAAACACTGAAGCTTTCTTT. Protein: CASSITLGRGPQNTEAFF. The complete variable domain, with remaining parts taken from reference TRBV19 and TRBJ1-1, reads DGGITQSPKYLFRKEGQNVTLSCEQNLNHDAMYWYRQDPGQGLRLIYYSQIVNDFQKGDIAEGYSVSREKKESFPLTVTSAQKNPTAFYLCASSITLGRGPQNTEAFFGQGTRLTVV.

The chain couples TRBV28 to TRBJ2-7, with 14 bases aligning to TRBD2. CDR1 and CDR2 (germline): MDHEN, SYDVKM. CDR3 size: 15 residues. The ends lost 4 bases at V and 6 bases at J; junction bases unmatched: 5. The CDR3 DNA reads TGTGCCAGCAGTTCGGCCGGGACTAGCGGGGGCGAGCAGTACTTC. This translates into CASSSAGTSGGEQYF.

This clone was observed a few times. The chain employs TRBV6-5 and TRBJ2-1; the D is unclear. Germline V gene sequence: CDR1 MNHEY, CDR2 SVGAGI. The germline V and J ends were trimmed by 2 bases and 13 bases, with 9 bases remaining between them. CDR3 size: 11 residues. The CDR3 region is CASSYLTKQFF. The DNA of the CDR3 is TGTGCCAGCAGTTACCTGACAAAACAGTTCTTC.

V and J are TRBV7-3 and TRBJ2-5; 15 bases are a match to TRBD2. The CDR3 spans 16 residues. The ends lost 4 bases at V and 5 bases at J; junction bases unmatched: 5. Germline loops: CDR1 SGHTA, CDR2 FQGTGA. CDR3 sequence: CASSSKGLAGGETQYF. CDR3 bases: TGTGCCAGCAGCTCGAAAGGACTAGCGGGAGGGGAGACCCAGTACTTC.

The chain couples TRBV5-3 to TRBJ1-5; TRBD1 matches at 11 bases. TRBV5-3 is identified as an open reading frame with a role that is uncertain. The length of the CDR3 is 20 residues. With V trimmed by 1 base and J by 1 base, 13 bases remained unmatched. The CDR3 DNA follows: TGTGCCAGAAGCTTGTGGTCTCGGGACAGGGGGAAGAGGAGCAATCAGCCCCAGCATTTT. It yields the protein CARSLWSRDRGKRSNQPQHF.

The chain has TRBV19 and TRBJ2-6; D may be TRBD2 (7 bases). This CDR3 has 15 amino acids. V lost 3 bases to trimming and J lost 4 bases, with 10 bases between them. Germline V CDR1 and CDR2: LNHDA, SQIVND (reference sequence). In DNA form, the CDR3 reads TGTGCCAGTAGTATGGGGGGGGCCGGGGCCAACGTCCTGACTTTC. Protein: CASSMGGAGANVLTF.

The chain links TRBV7-2 to TRBJ2-5; 12 positions agree with TRBD2. From germline, CDR1 is SGHTA and CDR2 FQGNSA. V was clipped by 0 bases and J by 0 bases; unmatched bases: 11. CDR3 length: 20 residues. This chain's CDR3 is CASSLAVPGLAGGYQETQYF. Here the CDR3 DNA reads TGTGCCAGCAGCTTAGCAGTCCCGGGACTAGCGGGTGGGTACCAAGAGACCCAGTACTTC.

V and J are TRBV7-9 and TRBJ1-5, with D possibly matching TRBD1 (5 bases). V shed 8 bases and J shed 2 bases, with 16 bases lying between them. This CDR3 has 15 residues. CDR1 SEHNR and CDR2 FQNEAQ come from the germline V gene (reference sequence). The CDR3 loop is CASGKTGFGNQPQHF. CDR3 in DNA: TGTGCCAGCGGGAAAACAGGCTTCGGCAATCAGCCCCAGCATTTT.

This clone was counted only a few times. V gene TRBV5-4 combines with J gene TRBJ2-1; 8 nucleotides agree with TRBD2. With V trimmed by 3 bases and J by 2 bases, 7 bases remained unmatched. Germline CDR1 is SGHNT and CDR2 is YYREEE (reference sequence). The CDR3 has 16 amino acids. DNA of the CDR3: TGTGCCAGCAGCTCACAGAGCGGGAGCCCCTACAATGAGCAGTTCTTC. Translated, it gives CASSSQSGSPYNEQFF.

This clone appeared a few times. The V call is TRBV4-3, the J call TRBJ2-1, with 7 nucleotides matching TRBD2. This CDR3 is 14 amino acids long. Trimming cost V 3 bases and J 5 bases; bases outside gene matches: 4. Germline V gene sequence: CDR1 LGHNA, CDR2 YSLEER. The CDR3 loop is CASSHGGGDNEQFF. CDR3 nucleotide sequence: TGCGCCAGCAGCCACGGGGGAGGGGACAATGAGCAGTTCTTC.

This clone was seen a few times. The CDR3 region has the DNA TGTGCCAGCAGCCAAGGACAGGTTAATGAAAAACTGTTTTTT. It codes for CASSQGQVNEKLFF. The chain joins TRBV28 to TRBJ1-4; TRBD1 matches at 7 bases. With 6 bases clipped from V and 4 bases from J, the junction kept 5 bases outside the gene matches. Looked up from germline, CDR1 is MDHEN and CDR2 is SYDVKM. The CDR3 covers 14 residues.

This clone has more than one count but fewer than ten. This chain connects TRBV19 to TRBJ2-2, with 7 bases identical to TRBD1. CDR1 LNHDA and CDR2 SQIVND come from the germline V gene (reference sequence). V shed 7 bases, J shed 3 bases, and the junction held 5 bases outside the gene matches. The CDR3 is 14 amino acids. The chain's CDR3 is CASNLGQHTGELFF. The CDR3 nucleotides are TGTGCCAGTAACTTGGGACAGCACACCGGGGAGCTGTTTTTT. The variable domain in full, completed from reference TRBV19 and TRBJ2-2, reads DGGITQSPKYLFRKEGQNVTLSCEQNLNHDAMYWYRQDPGQGLRLIYYSQIVNDFQKGDIAEGYSVSREKKESFPLTVTSAQKNPTAFYLCASNLGQHTGELFFGEGSRLTVL.

The rearrangement joins TRBV18 to TRBJ2-2, with D unclear. This CDR3 has 13 amino acids. V was trimmed by 0 bases and J by 6 bases, leaving 5 bases between them. Germline lookup yields CDR1 KGHSH and CDR2 LQKENI. As DNA, the CDR3 is TGTGCCAGCTCACCACCCCATGCCGGGGAGCTGTTTTTT. This codes for CASSPPHAGELFF.

This chain links TRBV6-1 with TRBJ2-6, with D unclear. The germline V gene has CDR1 MNHNS and CDR2 SASEGT. The V gene lost 6 bases and the J gene lost 3 bases, with 6 bases spanning the gap. This CDR3 is built from 13 residues. The CDR3 sequence: CASSLYGANVLTF. For the CDR3, the DNA is TGTGCCAGCAGCCTTTATGGGGCCAACGTCCTGACTTTC.

The chain couples TRBV23-1 to TRBJ1-5; D is ambiguous. TRBV23-1 counts as an open reading frame of uncertain function. Trimming took off 4 bases at V and 4 bases at J, with 5 bases between the two ends. The CDR3 has 12 amino acids. CDR3 in amino acids: CASSPRNQPQHF. CDR3 in DNA: TGCGCCAGCAGTCCCAGAAATCAGCCCCAGCATTTT.

The chain combines TRBV7-9 with TRBJ1-1; 8 bases match TRBD1. CDR1 is SEHNR and CDR2 is FQNEAQ in the germline V gene (reference sequence). This CDR3 has 15 amino acids. V shed 1 base, J shed 1 base, and the junction held 2 bases outside the gene matches. CDR3 coding DNA: TGTGCCAGCAGCTTAGGTACAGGGGGGAACACTGAAGCTTTCTTT. It is translated as CASSLGTGGNTEAFF.

This clone was observed a handful of times. The chain combines TRBV6-1 with TRBJ2-2; D is unclear. Germline loops: CDR1 MNHNS, CDR2 SASEGT. The V and J ends lost 7 bases and 8 bases respectively, with 17 bases between them. The CDR3 runs 14 residues. The CDR3 region has the DNA TGTGCCAGCACCCCCTCGACTGTGTGGGGGGAGCTGTTTTTT. This codes for CASTPSTVWGELFF.

CDR3 DNA: TGTGCCAGCAGCTTATCGGGAGAAGAGACCCAGTACTTC. This encodes CASSLSGEETQYF. The chain is built from TRBV7-3 and TRBJ2-5, with D possibly TRBD2 on 6 matching bases. The germline gives CDR1 SGHTA, CDR2 FQGTGA. This CDR3 region has 13 residues. V lost 2 bases to trimming and J lost 3 bases, with 7 bases between them.

This chain links TRBV7-6 with TRBJ1-6; maybe TRBD1 (5 bases). Deletions cut 1 base from V and 7 bases from J, with 8 bases between. Per germline, CDR1 SGHVS and CDR2 FNYEAQ. The CDR3 runs 14 residues. CDR3 nucleotide sequence: TGTGCCAGCAGCTTAGTGTCAGGGAATTCACCCCTCCACTTT. The encoded protein is CASSLVSGNSPLHF.

This chain connects TRBV7-9 to TRBJ1-6, with D perhaps matching TRBD1 (6 bases). The length of the CDR3 is 13 residues. Germline CDR1 SEHNR, CDR2 FQNEAQ (reference sequence). The V gene lost 1 base and the J gene lost 14 bases, with 12 bases spanning the gap. As DNA, the CDR3 is TGTGCCAGCAGCTTAGTAGGGGGTATAACCCTCCACTTT. As protein: CASSLVGGITLHF.

This clone was counted only a few times. The J gene is TRBJ1-1, the V gene TRBV19, with unresolved D. In germline, CDR1 is LNHDA, CDR2 SQIVND (reference sequence). The ends were cut back, 3 bases at V and 3 bases at J, with 11 bases in the middle. The CDR3 spans 14 residues. The CDR3 protein is CASSMSSGYTEAFF. CDR3 in DNA: TGTGCCAGTAGTATGAGTTCCGGTTACACTGAAGCTTTCTTT.